The rows below give T cell receptor beta chains drawn from one sample of a study of blood T cells in healthy people across ages. From the 5' RACE reads, TCRdb called clonotypes with MiXCR, one entry per CDR3 protein. The table lists around 1.5 million distinct CDR3 sequences, approximately 32% of them singletons, with about 11% in the top ten. Sequences were obtained from blood. These receptors were obtained from a woman under 40 in good health. CDR3s include the opening cysteine and the closing phenylalanine or tryptophan. Fields, in order: clone size, V gene, J gene, D gene, CDR3 DNA, CDR3 protein. D genes are given only for firm matches. Rows may omit the clone size; those that give it use once, few, many or a size class.

size: few
V: TRBV6-5
J: TRBJ1-2
D: .
DNA: TGTGCCAGCAGTTCCGGACGGGAGCTTAACTATGGCTACACCTTC
CDR3: CASSSGRELNYGYTF

size: .
V: TRBV7-6
J: TRBJ2-1
D: TRBD2
DNA: TGTGCCAGCAGCCCATTGGTTCCGGGACTAGCGTACAATGAGCAGTTCTTC
CDR3: CASSPLVPGLAYNEQFF

size: few
V: TRBV28
J: TRBJ2-1
D: TRBD2
DNA: TGTGCCAGCAGTTTGAGCGGGAGAACGGATGAGCAGTTCTTC
CDR3: CASSLSGRTDEQFF

size: .
V: TRBV5-6
J: TRBJ2-7
D: .
DNA: TGTGCCAGCAGCTGGAGGGGTAGGGAGCGGTCCTACGAGCAGTACTTC
CDR3: CASSWRGRERSYEQYF

size: many
V: TRBV7-9
J: TRBJ1-2
D: TRBD1
DNA: TGTGCCAGCAGCGTACCCGGGACAGGGGATGGCTACACCTTC
CDR3: CASSVPGTGDGYTF

size: .
V: TRBV12-3/TRBV12-4
J: TRBJ1-1
D: .
DNA: TGTGCCAGCAGTTATAACAGATATACTTTCTTT
CDR3: CASSYNRYTFF

size: .
V: TRBV27
J: TRBJ2-7
D: TRBD2
DNA: TGTGCCAGCAGTTCCAGCGGGAGCTACTACGGGCAGTACTTC
CDR3: CASSSSGSYYGQYF

size: few
V: TRBV27
J: TRBJ1-5
D: TRBD1
DNA: TGTGCCAGCACCCTCGCAGGGGGCGCTGATAGCAATCAGCCCCAGCATTTT
CDR3: CASTLAGGADSNQPQHF

size: .
V: TRBV5-1
J: TRBJ2-3
D: .
DNA: TGCGCCAGCAGCTTGGAACCGGGACCTAGCGGCACAGATACGCAGTATTTT
CDR3: CASSLEPGPSGTDTQYF

size: few
V: TRBV15
J: TRBJ2-1
D: .
DNA: TGTGCCACCAGCAGAGGGAGGGGGAATGGCCCCAATGAGCAGTTCTTC
CDR3: CATSRGRGNGPNEQFF

size: .
V: TRBV20-1
J: TRBJ1-5
D: .
DNA: TGCAGTGCTAGTCTCGGGGGCGGTTATAGCGATCAGCCCCAGCATTTT
CDR3: CSASLGGGYSDQPQHF

size: many
V: TRBV4-1
J: TRBJ2-3
D: .
DNA: TGCGCCAGCAGCCAAGTAATCGTTCTAGGTACAGATACGCAGTATTTT
CDR3: CASSQVIVLGTDTQYF

size: few
V: TRBV5-1
J: TRBJ1-6
D: .
DNA: TGCGCCAGCAGCTTTACAACTCAATCAGGCTCACCCCTCCACTTT
CDR3: CASSFTTQSGSPLHF

size: many
V: TRBV27
J: TRBJ2-7
D: TRBD1
DNA: TGTGCCAGCAGCTTGTATCCAGGGGGCTACGAGCAGTACTTC
CDR3: CASSLYPGGYEQYF

size: .
V: TRBV27
J: TRBJ2-7
D: TRBD2
DNA: TGTACCAGCAGTTTCCCAAGCGGGGGGGAAACGGATTCCTACGAGCAGTACTTC
CDR3: CTSSFPSGGETDSYEQYF

size: .
V: TRBV2
J: TRBJ2-1
D: .
DNA: TGTGCCAGCAGCCCCGAACCTAGCGTGTCCTCCTACAATGGGCAGTTCTTC
CDR3: CASSPEPSVSSYNGQFF

size: .
V: TRBV4-1
J: TRBJ2-3
D: .
DNA: TGCGCCAGCAGCCAAGTGTCCCCACGGCTGGGCACGCAGTATTTT
CDR3: CASSQVSPRLGTQYF

size: few
V: TRBV27
J: TRBJ2-7
D: TRBD2
DNA: TGTGCCAGCAGTCCATGGACTAGGGGATTGGAGGAGCAGTACTTC
CDR3: CASSPWTRGLEEQYF

size: .
V: TRBV4-1
J: TRBJ1-6
D: TRBD1
DNA: TGCGCCAGCAGCCATCCACGAGGACAGGGGGCCTCGAATTCACCCCTCCACTTT
CDR3: CASSHPRGQGASNSPLHF

size: many
V: TRBV6-6
J: TRBJ2-7
D: .
DNA: TGTGCCAGCAGCCCCGGGCCGGTAGAGCAGTACTTC
CDR3: CASSPGPVEQYF

size: few
V: TRBV18
J: TRBJ2-5
D: .
DNA: TGTGCCAGCTCACCCTGGGAGCGCCCAGAGACCCAGTACTTC
CDR3: CASSPWERPETQYF

size: .
V: TRBV5-6
J: TRBJ2-1
D: .
DNA: TGTGCCAGCAGCTTTTTGGCTAGCATTAGGAATGAGCAGTTCTTC
CDR3: CASSFLASIRNEQFF

size: few
V: TRBV6-1
J: TRBJ1-4
D: .
DNA: TGTGCCAGCACGGGGGGAAGTGAAAAACTGTTTTTT
CDR3: CASTGGSEKLFF

size: .
V: TRBV10-3
J: TRBJ2-5
D: TRBD1
DNA: TGTGCCATCAGTGAGACCCGACAGGGGTCCCAAGAGACCCAGTACTTC
CDR3: CAISETRQGSQETQYF

size: few
V: TRBV29-1
J: TRBJ1-1
D: .
DNA: TGCAGCGTTGAACGCGAGAACACTGAAGCTTTCTTT
CDR3: CSVERENTEAFF

size: few
V: TRBV6-1
J: TRBJ2-7
D: TRBD2
DNA: TGTGCCAGCATCCCTGGGCGGAGCGGGAACTCCTACGAGCAGTACTTC
CDR3: CASIPGRSGNSYEQYF

size: few
V: TRBV5-1
J: TRBJ2-5
D: TRBD1
DNA: TGCGCCAGCAGCTTGGGCCAGGGGGCGGTGTGGCAAGAGACCCAGTACTTC
CDR3: CASSLGQGAVWQETQYF

size: few
V: TRBV6-1
J: TRBJ2-1
D: TRBD1
DNA: TGTGCCAGCAGACAGGGGCCTACCTACAATGAGCAGTTCTTC
CDR3: CASRQGPTYNEQFF

size: .
V: TRBV6-6
J: TRBJ2-1
D: .
DNA: TGTGCCAGCAGTTACTCAGTTGAGTATAGCTCCTACAATGAGCAGTTCTTC
CDR3: CASSYSVEYSSYNEQFF

size: .
V: TRBV20-1
J: TRBJ2-6
D: .
DNA: TGCAGTGCTGGACCGGCTTCTGGGGCCAACGTCCTGACTTTC
CDR3: CSAGPASGANVLTF

size: .
V: TRBV6-5
J: TRBJ1-1
D: TRBD1
DNA: TGTGCCAGCAGTAACAGACAGGGACGCTTTCTTGAAGCTTTCTTT
CDR3: CASSNRQGRFLEAFF

size: many
V: TRBV5-1
J: TRBJ2-3
D: .
DNA: TGTGCCAGCAGCTTAAGCGGACGGAGCACAGATACGCAGTATTTT
CDR3: CASSLSGRSTDTQYF

size: .
V: TRBV10-2
J: TRBJ2-1
D: .
DNA: TGCGCCAGCAGACAGCTAGCCGGTGAGCAGTTCTTC
CDR3: CASRQLAGEQFF

size: many
V: TRBV7-2
J: TRBJ2-1
D: .
DNA: TGTGCCAGCAGCTCTAGACAGAGCTACAATGAGCAGTTCTTC
CDR3: CASSSRQSYNEQFF

size: few
V: TRBV24-1
J: TRBJ1-1
D: .
DNA: TGTGCCACCAGTGTCCAGCTGAACACTGAAGCTTTCTTT
CDR3: CATSVQLNTEAFF

size: .
V: TRBV7-8
J: TRBJ2-7
D: .
DNA: TGTGCCAGCACCGCAGGGAAGGCCGAGCGGTACTTC
CDR3: CASTAGKAERYF

size: .
V: TRBV12-3/TRBV12-4
J: TRBJ2-7
D: .
DNA: TGTGCCAGCAGTTTAGCGGGCAGGGCGGAGCGGTACTTC
CDR3: CASSLAGRAERYF

size: .
V: TRBV12-3/TRBV12-4
J: TRBJ2-2
D: .
DNA: TGTGCCAGCCGCCAGGGGGGTAACACCGGGGAGCTGTTTTTT
CDR3: CASRQGGNTGELFF

size: .
V: TRBV7-9
J: TRBJ2-3
D: .
DNA: TGTGCCAGCAGCCCCCTGCAGAGTTCTAGCACAGATACGCAGTATTTT
CDR3: CASSPLQSSSTDTQYF

size: few
V: TRBV7-8
J: TRBJ2-6
D: TRBD1
DNA: TGTGCCAGCAGAAGAACCGGGACAGGGCGTCTTCAATCGGCCAACGTCCTGACTTTC
CDR3: CASRRTGTGRLQSANVLTF

size: few
V: TRBV10-3
J: TRBJ1-2
D: .
DNA: TGTGCCATCAGGCCGGGGGCTGCCTCAAATGGCTACACCTTC
CDR3: CAIRPGAASNGYTF

size: few
V: TRBV29-1
J: TRBJ2-7
D: TRBD2
DNA: TGCAGCGTTGAAGTAGCGGGAGAGGTCGAGCAGTACTTC
CDR3: CSVEVAGEVEQYF

size: .
V: TRBV6-5
J: TRBJ2-7
D: .
DNA: TGTGCCAGCAGTACGCCAGGGACCGGCGAGCAGTACTTC
CDR3: CASSTPGTGEQYF

size: .
V: TRBV24-1
J: TRBJ1-1
D: TRBD1
DNA: TGTGCCACCAGTGACCACGGACAGGGGGAAGCTTTCTTT
CDR3: CATSDHGQGEAFF

size: many
V: TRBV4-1
J: TRBJ2-7
D: .
DNA: TGCGCCAGCAGCCAAGAGGGCCACGAGCAGTACTTC
CDR3: CASSQEGHEQYF

size: .
V: TRBV5-1
J: TRBJ2-7
D: TRBD2
DNA: TGCGCCAGCAGCTTGAGACTAGCAGAGACCTACGAGCAGTACTTC
CDR3: CASSLRLAETYEQYF

size: .
V: TRBV12-3/TRBV12-4
J: TRBJ2-1
D: TRBD2
DNA: TGTGCCAGCAGTTTCTACGGAAAGAAGACTAGCGGGGGGCCAAAAAACAATGAGCAGTTCTTC
CDR3: CASSFYGKKTSGGPKNNEQFF

size: few
V: TRBV6-1
J: TRBJ1-1
D: TRBD1
DNA: TGTGCCAGCAGGGACAGGGTTCAAACTGAAGCTTTCTTT
CDR3: CASRDRVQTEAFF

size: .
V: TRBV7-3
J: TRBJ2-1
D: TRBD2
DNA: TGTGCCAGCAGCCCCCTCCGACTAGCGCGGGGCAATGAGCAGTTCTTC
CDR3: CASSPLRLARGNEQFF

size: .
V: TRBV10-2
J: TRBJ1-4
D: .
DNA: TGCACCAGCAGTGAGGTAACGGGAGTAAAACTGTTTTTT
CDR3: CTSSEVTGVKLFF

size: .
V: TRBV6-5
J: TRBJ1-1
D: .
DNA: TGTGCCAGCAGGGGTACCGAGAACACTGAAGCTTTCTTT
CDR3: CASRGTENTEAFF

size: .
V: TRBV20-1
J: TRBJ2-7
D: TRBD1
DNA: TGCAGTGCTAGATTGCCCTGGACAGGGCAAGAGTACTTC
CDR3: CSARLPWTGQEYF

size: few
V: TRBV5-1
J: TRBJ2-1
D: TRBD2
DNA: TGCGCCAGCAGCCTATTAGGGACTAGCGGGGGGGTCTACAATGAGCAGTTCTTC
CDR3: CASSLLGTSGGVYNEQFF

size: .
V: TRBV18
J: TRBJ2-3
D: TRBD2
DNA: TGTGCCAGCTCGCGTAGCGGACTAGCGGGGGATACCGTTACGCAGTATTTT
CDR3: CASSRSGLAGDTVTQYF

size: few
V: TRBV5-1
J: TRBJ2-7
D: .
DNA: TGCGCCAGCAGTTTACCGTTCCCCTACAATGAGCAGTACTTC
CDR3: CASSLPFPYNEQYF

size: .
V: TRBV27
J: TRBJ2-5
D: TRBD1
DNA: TGTGCCAGCAGTATTTACAGGGGGCAAGGGGCGACCCAGTACTTC
CDR3: CASSIYRGQGATQYF

size: .
V: TRBV18
J: TRBJ1-1
D: .
DNA: TGTGCCAGCTCCCCTGTAAGGGGGGATCTGAACACTGAAGCTTTCTTT
CDR3: CASSPVRGDLNTEAFF

size: few
V: TRBV28
J: TRBJ2-1
D: TRBD2
DNA: TGTGCCAGCAGTACTAGCGGGAGCGCTAAGGATGAGCAGTTCTTC
CDR3: CASSTSGSAKDEQFF

size: many
V: TRBV7-3
J: TRBJ2-3
D: .
DNA: TGTGCCAGCAGCTTAAGTGGGGTTAGCACAGATACGCAGTATTTT
CDR3: CASSLSGVSTDTQYF

size: .
V: TRBV12-3/TRBV12-4
J: TRBJ1-2
D: .
DNA: TGTGCCAGCAGGGACGGCCGCTCCATGAACTATGGCTACACCTTC
CDR3: CASRDGRSMNYGYTF